This T cell receptor beta chain was recovered during a study of T cell changes during pregnancy in multiple sclerosis. Produced via immunoSEQ multiplex PCR; TCRdb's table is partial and in-frame only. The table includes 84,000 or so clones, about 94% detected once. The starting material was peripheral blood, obtained in the third trimester of pregnancy. The sequence was collected from a female donor with multiple sclerosis, enrolled in a pregnancy study.

DNA of the CDR3: TGTGCCAGCAGCTCGACAACTTTGAACACTGAAGCTTTCTTT. Translating it yields CASSSTTLNTEAFF. V is TRBV5-6 and J is TRBJ1-1, with no clear D. The CDR3 covers 14 residues. Germline V gives CDR1 SGHDT, CDR2 YYEEEE. V lost 3 bases, J lost 0 bases, and 9 bases lay in between.